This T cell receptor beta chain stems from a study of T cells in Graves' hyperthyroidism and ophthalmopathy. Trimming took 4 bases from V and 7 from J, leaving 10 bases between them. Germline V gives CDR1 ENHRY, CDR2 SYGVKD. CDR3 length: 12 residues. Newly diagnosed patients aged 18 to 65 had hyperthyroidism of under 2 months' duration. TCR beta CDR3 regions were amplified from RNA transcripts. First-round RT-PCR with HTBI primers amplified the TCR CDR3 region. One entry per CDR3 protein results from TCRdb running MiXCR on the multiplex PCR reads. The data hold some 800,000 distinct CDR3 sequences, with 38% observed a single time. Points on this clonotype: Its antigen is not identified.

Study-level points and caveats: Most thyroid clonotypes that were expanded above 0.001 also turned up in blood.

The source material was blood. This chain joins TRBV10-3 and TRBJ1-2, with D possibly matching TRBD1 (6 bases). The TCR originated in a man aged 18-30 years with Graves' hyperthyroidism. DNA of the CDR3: TGTGCCATCAGTGCGACAGGTGGTGGCTACACCTTC. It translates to CAISATGGGYTF.